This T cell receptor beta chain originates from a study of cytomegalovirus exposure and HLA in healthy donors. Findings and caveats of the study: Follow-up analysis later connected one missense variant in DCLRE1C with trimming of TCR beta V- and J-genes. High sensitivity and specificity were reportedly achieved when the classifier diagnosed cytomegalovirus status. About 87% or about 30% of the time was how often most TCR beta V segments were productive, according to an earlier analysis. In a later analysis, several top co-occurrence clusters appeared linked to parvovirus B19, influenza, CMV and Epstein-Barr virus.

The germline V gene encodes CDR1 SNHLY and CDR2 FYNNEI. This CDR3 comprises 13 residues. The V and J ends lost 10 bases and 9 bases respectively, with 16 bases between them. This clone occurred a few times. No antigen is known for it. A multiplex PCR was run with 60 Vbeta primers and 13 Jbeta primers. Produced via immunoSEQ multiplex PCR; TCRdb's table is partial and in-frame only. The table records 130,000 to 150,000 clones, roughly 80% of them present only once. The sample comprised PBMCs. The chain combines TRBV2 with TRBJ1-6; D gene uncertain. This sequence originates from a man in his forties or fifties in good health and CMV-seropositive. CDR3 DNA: TGTGCCATTCCGGCGGCGGAGGGTTCACCCCTCCACTTT. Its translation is CAIPAAEGSPLHF. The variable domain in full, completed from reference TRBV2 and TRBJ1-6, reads EPEVTQTPSHQVTQMGQEVILRCVPISNHLYFYWYRQILGQKVEFLVSFYNNEISEKSEIFDDQFSVERPDGSNFTLKIRSTKLEDSAMYFCAIPAAEGSPLHFGNGTRLTVT.